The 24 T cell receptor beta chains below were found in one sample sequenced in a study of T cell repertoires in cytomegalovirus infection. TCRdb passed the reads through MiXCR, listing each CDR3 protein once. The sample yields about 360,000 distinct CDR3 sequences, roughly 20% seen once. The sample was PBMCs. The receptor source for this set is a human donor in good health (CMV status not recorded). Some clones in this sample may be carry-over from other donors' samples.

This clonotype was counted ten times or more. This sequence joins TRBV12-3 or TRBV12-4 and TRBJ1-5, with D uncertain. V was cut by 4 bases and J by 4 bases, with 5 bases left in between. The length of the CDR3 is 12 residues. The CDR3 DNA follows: TGTGCCAGCAGTTACGTGAATCAGCCCCAGCATTTT. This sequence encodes CASSYVNQPQHF.

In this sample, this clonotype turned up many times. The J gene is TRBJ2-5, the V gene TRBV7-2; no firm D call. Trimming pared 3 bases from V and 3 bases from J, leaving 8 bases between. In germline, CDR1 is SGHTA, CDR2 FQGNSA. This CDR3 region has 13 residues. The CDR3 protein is CASSLGYKETQYF. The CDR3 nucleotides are TGTGCCAGCAGCTTGGGGTATAAAGAGACCCAGTACTTC.

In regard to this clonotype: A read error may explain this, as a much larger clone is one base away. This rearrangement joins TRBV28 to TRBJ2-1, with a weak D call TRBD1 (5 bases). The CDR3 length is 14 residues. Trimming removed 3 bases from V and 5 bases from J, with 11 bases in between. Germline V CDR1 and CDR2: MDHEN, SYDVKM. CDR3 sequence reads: CASSLWSGNNEQFF. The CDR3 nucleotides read TGTGCCAGCAGTTTGTGGTCAGGGAACAATGAGCAGTTCTTC.

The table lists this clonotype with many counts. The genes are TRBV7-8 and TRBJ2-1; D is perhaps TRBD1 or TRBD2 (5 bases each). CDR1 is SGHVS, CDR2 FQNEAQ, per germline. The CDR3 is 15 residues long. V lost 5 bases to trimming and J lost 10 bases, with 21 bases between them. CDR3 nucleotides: TGTGCCAGCAGCCCCGGTGAGAGGGACGTTGACGAGCAGTTCTTC. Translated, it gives CASSPGERDVDEQFF. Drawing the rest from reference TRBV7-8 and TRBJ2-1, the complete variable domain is GAGVSQSPRYKVAKRGQDVALRCDPISGHVSLFWYQQALGQGPEFLTYFQNEAQLDKSGLPSDRFFAERPEGSVSTLKIQRTQQEDSAVYLCASSPGERDVDEQFFGPGTRLTVL.

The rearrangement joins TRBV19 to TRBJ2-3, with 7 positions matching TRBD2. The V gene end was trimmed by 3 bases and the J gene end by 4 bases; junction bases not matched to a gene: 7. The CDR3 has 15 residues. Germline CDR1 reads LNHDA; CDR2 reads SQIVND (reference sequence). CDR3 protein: CASSIRAGAADTQYF. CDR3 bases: TGTGCCAGTAGTATTAGGGCGGGAGCGGCAGATACGCAGTATTTT.

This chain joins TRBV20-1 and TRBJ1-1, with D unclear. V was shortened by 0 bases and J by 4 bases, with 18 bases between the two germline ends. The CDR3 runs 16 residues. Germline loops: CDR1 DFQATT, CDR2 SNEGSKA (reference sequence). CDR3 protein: CSAREHANVWGTEAFF. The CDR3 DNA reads TGCAGTGCTAGAGAACACGCGAACGTTTGGGGCACTGAAGCTTTCTTT.

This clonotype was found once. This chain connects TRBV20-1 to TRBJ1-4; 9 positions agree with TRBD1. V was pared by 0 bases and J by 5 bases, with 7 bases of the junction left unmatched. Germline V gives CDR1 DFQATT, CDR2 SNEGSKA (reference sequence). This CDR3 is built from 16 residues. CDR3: CSARDGTGSQNEKLFF. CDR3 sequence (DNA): TGCAGTGCTAGAGATGGGACAGGGTCTCAAAATGAAAAACTGTTTTTT.

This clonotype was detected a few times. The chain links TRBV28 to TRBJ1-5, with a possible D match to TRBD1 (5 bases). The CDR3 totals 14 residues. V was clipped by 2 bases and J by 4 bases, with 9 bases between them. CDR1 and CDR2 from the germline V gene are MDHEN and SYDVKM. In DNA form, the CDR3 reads TGTGCCAGCAGTTTAGTAGCAGGGAATCAGCCCCAGCATTTT. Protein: CASSLVAGNQPQHF.

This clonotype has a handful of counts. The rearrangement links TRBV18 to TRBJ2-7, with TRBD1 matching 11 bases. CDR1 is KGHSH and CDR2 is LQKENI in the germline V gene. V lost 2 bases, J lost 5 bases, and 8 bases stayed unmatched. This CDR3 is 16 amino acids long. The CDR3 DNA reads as TGTGCCAGCTCACCAAGGTTGTCGGGACAGGGGGACGAGCAGTACTTC. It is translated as CASSPRLSGQGDEQYF. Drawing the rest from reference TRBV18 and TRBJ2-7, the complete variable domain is NAGVMQNPRHLVRRRGQEARLRCSPMKGHSHVYWYRQLPEEGLKFMVYLQKENIIDESGMPKERFSAEFPKEGPSILRIQQVVRGDSAAYFCASSPRLSGQGDEQYFGPGTRLTVT.

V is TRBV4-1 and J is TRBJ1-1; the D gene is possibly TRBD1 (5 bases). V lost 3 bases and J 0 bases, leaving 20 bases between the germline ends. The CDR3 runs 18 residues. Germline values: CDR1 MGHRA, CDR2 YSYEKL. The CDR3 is CASSHSPDIPHLNTEAFF. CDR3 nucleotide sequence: TGCGCCAGCAGCCACAGTCCGGACATTCCCCACCTGAACACTGAAGCTTTCTTT.

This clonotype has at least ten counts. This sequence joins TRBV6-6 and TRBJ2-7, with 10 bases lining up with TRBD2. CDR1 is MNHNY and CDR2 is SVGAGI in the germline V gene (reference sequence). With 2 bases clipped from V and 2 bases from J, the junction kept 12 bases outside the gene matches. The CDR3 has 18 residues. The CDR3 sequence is CASSYPRGSGGRTYEQYF. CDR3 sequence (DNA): TGTGCCAGCAGTTACCCCCGTGGTAGCGGGGGGAGAACCTACGAGCAGTACTTC.

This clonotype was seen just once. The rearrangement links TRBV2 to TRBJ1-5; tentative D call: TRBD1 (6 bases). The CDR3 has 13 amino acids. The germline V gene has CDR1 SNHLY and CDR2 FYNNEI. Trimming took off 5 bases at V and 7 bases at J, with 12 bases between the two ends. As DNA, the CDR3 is TGTGCCAGCAGTTCTTCAGGGGTCCAGCCCCAGCATTTT. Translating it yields CASSSSGVQPQHF.

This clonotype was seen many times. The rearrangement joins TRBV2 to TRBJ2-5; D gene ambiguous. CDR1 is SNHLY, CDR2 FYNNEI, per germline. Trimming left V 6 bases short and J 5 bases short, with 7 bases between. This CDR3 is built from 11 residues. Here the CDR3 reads CASSESETQYF. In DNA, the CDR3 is TGTGCCAGCAGCGAATCGGAGACCCAGTACTTC.

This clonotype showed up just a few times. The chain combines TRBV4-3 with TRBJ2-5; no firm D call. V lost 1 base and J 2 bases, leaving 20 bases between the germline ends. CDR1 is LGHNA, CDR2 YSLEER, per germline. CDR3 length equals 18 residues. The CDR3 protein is CASSQGLASNLAQETQYF. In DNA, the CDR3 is TGCGCCAGCAGCCAAGGACTGGCCTCCAACCTTGCTCAAGAGACCCAGTACTTC.

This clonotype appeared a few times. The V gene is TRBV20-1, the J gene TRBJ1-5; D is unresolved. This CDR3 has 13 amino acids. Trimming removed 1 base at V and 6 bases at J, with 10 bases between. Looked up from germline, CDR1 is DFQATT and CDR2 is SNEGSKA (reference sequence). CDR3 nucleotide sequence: TGCAGTGCTAGAGGGGTTAGGATTCAGCCCCAGCATTTT. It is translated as CSARGVRIQPQHF.

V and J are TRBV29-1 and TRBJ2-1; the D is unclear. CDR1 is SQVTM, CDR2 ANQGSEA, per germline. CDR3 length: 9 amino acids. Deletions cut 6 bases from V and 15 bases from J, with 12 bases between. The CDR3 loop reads CSVSPDLFF. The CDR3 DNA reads TGCAGCGTATCTCCCGATCTGTTCTTC.

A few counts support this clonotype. CDR3 protein: CSASRTLSTEAFF. For the CDR3, the DNA is TGCAGTGCTAGTCGGACTCTGAGCACTGAAGCTTTCTTT. The chain uses TRBV20-1 and TRBJ1-1; D not resolved. Between the trimmed V and J ends, which lost 3 bases and 4 bases, there was a span of 12 bases. The CDR3 is made up of 13 amino acids. Germline lookup yields CDR1 DFQATT and CDR2 SNEGSKA (reference sequence).

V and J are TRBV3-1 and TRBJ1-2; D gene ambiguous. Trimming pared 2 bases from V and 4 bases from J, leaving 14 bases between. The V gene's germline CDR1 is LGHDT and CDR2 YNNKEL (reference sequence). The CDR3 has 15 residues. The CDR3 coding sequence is TGTGCCAGCAGCCAATCGGACGGACGCTCCTATGGCTACACCTTC. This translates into CASSQSDGRSYGYTF.

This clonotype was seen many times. Here the CDR3 DNA reads TGTGCCAGCAGTTCGCAAGCGGGGGGGTCAGAGACCCAGTACTTC. This sequence encodes CASSSQAGGSETQYF. V is TRBV12-3 or TRBV12-4 and J is TRBJ2-5, with 10 bases fitting TRBD2. V gave up 4 bases and J gave up 4 bases; unmatched junction bases: 6. The CDR3 has 15 residues.

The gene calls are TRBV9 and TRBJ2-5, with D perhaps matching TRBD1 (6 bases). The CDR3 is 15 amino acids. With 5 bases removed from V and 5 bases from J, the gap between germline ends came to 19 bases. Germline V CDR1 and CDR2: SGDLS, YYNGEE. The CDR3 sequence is CASRAGQSGRETQYF. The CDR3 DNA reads TGTGCCAGCAGGGCAGGACAGTCCGGCCGGGAGACCCAGTACTTC.

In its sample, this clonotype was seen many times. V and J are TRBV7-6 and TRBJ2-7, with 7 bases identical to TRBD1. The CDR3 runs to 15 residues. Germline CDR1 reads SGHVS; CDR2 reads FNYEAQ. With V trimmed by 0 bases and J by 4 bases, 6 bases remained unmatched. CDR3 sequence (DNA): TGTGCCAGCAGCTTAGCCCGACAGGGTCCGTACGAGCAGTACTTC. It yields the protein CASSLARQGPYEQYF.

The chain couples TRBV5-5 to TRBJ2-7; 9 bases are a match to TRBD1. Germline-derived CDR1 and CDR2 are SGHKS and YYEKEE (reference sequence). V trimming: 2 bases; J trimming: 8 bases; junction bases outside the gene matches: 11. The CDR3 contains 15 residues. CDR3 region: CASSLATGGRGKQYF. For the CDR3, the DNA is TGTGCCAGCAGCTTAGCGACAGGGGGTAGGGGAAAGCAGTACTTC.

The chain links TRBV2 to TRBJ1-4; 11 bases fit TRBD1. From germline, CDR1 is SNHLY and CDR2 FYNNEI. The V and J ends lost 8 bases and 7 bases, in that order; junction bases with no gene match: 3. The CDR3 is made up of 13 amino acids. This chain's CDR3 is CASRTGGVEKLFF. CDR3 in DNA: TGTGCCAGCCGGACAGGGGGCGTTGAAAAACTGTTTTTT.

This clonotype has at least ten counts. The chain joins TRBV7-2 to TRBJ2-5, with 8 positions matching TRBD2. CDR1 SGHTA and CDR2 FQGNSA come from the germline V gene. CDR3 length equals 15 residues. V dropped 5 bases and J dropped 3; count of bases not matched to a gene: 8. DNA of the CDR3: TGTGCCAGCAGCCGTACTCTAGCGGGCAAAGAGACCCAGTACTTC. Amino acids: CASSRTLAGKETQYF.